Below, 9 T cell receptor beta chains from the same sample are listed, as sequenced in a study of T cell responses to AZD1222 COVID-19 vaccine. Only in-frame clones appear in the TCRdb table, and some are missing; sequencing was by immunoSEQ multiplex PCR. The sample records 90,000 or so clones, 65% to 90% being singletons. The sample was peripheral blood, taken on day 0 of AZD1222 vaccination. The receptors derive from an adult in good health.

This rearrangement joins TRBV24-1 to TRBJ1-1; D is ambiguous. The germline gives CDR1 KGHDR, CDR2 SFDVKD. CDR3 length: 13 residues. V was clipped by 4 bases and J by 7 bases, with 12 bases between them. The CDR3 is CATSDLSSGEAFF. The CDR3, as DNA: TGTGCCACCAGTGACCTAAGTTCGGGTGAAGCTTTCTTT.

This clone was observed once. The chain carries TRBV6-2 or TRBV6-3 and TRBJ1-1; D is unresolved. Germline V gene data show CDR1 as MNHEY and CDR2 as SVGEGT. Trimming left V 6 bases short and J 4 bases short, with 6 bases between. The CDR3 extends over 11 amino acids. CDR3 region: CASSQTTEAFF. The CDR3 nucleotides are TGTGCCAGCAGCCAGACCACTGAAGCTTTCTTT.

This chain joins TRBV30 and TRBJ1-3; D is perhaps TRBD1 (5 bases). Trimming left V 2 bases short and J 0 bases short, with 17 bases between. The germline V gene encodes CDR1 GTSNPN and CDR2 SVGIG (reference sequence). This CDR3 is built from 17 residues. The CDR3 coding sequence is TGTGCCTGGAGTAGATATGGGGACCGATACTCTGGAAACACCATATATTTT. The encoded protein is CAWSRYGDRYSGNTIYF. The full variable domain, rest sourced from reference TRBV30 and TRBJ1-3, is SQTIHQWPATLVQPVGSPLSLECTVEGTSNPNLYWYRQAAGRGLQLLFYSVGIGQISSEVPQNLSASRPQDRQFILSSKKLLLSDSGFYLCAWSRYGDRYSGNTIYFGEGSWLTVV.

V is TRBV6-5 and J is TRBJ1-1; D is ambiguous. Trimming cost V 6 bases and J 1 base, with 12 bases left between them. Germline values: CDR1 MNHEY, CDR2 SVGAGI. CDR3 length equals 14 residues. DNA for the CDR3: TGTGCCAGCAGCGGGCGGGCAGAGAACACTGAAGCTTTCTTT. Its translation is CASSGRAENTEAFF.

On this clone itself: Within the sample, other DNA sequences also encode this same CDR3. Here the CDR3 reads CAWSPSGNTIYF. In DNA form, the CDR3 reads TGTGCCTGGAGCCCATCTGGAAACACCATATATTTT. V usage is TRBV30 and J usage is TRBJ1-3; D unclear. The CDR3 is made up of 12 amino acids. Germline V gene data show CDR1 as GTSNPN and CDR2 as SVGIG (reference sequence). V was shortened by 3 bases and J by 1 base, with 4 bases between the two germline ends.

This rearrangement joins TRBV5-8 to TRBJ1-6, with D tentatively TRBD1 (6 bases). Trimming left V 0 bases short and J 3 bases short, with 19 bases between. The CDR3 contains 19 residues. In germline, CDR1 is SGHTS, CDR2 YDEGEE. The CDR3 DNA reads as TGTGCCAGCAGCTTGGGAATCGCGACAGGCCGCTTCTATAATTCACCCCTCCACTTT. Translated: CASSLGIATGRFYNSPLHF.

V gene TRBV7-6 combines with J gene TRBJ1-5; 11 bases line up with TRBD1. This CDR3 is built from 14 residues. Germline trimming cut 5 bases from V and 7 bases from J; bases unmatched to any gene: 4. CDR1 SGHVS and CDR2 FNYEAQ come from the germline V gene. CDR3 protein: CASSPGTGGQPQHF. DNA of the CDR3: TGTGCCAGCAGCCCCGGGACAGGGGGACAGCCCCAGCATTTT.

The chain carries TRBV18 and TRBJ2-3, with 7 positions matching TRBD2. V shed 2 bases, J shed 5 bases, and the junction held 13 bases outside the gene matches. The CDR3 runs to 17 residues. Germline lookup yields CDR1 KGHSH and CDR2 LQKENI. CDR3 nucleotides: TGTGCCAGCTCACCAGGTGGCCTAGCGGTGCTTGGAGATACGCAGTATTTT. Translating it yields CASSPGGLAVLGDTQYF.

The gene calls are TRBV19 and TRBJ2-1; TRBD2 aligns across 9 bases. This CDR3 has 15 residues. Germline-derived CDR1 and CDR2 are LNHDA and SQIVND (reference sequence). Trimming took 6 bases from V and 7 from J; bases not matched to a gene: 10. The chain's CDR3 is CASSPVTSGSNEQFF. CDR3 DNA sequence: TGTGCCAGTAGCCCGGTGACTAGCGGTTCAAATGAGCAGTTCTTC.